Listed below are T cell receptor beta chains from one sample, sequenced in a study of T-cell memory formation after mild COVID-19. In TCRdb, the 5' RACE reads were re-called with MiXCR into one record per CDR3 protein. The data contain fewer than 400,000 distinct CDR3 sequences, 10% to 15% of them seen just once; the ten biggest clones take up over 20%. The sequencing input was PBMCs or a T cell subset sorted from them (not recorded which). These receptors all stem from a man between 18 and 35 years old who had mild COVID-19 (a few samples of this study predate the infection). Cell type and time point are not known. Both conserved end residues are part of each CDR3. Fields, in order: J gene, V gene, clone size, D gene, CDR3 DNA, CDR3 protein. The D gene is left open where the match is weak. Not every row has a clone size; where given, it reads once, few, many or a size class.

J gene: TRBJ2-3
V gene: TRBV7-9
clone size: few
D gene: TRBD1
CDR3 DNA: TGTGCCAGCAGCAACCTCCCGGGACAGGGGACAGATACGCAGTATTTT
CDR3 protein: CASSNLPGQGTDTQYF

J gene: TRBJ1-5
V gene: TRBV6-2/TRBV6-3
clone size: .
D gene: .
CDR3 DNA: TGTGCCAGCAGTACCCGCTCCCAGCCCCAGCATTTT
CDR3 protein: CASSTRSQPQHF

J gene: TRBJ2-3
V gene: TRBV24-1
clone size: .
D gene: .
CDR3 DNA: TGTGCCACCAGTGAGTCTAACACCGATACGCAGTATTTT
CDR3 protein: CATSESNTDTQYF

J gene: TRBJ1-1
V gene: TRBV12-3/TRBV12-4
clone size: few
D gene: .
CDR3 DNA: TGTGCCAGCAGTTTCTCGGGGGCGCGAACTGAAGCTTTCTTT
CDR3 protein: CASSFSGARTEAFF

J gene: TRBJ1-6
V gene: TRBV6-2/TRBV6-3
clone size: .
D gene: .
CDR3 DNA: TGTGCCAGCAGTTACGGCAGCGCCTATAATTCACCCCTCCACTTT
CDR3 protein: CASSYGSAYNSPLHF

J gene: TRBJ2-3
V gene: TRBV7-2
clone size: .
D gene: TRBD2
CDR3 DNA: TGTGCCAGCAGCTTCCTTGGACTAGCGGGGTACCCAGATACGCAGTATTTT
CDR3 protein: CASSFLGLAGYPDTQYF

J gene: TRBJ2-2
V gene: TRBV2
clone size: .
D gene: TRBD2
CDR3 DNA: TGTGCCAGCAGTCCAGAGGGAGGGGACACCGGGGAGCTGTTTTTT
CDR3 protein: CASSPEGGDTGELFF

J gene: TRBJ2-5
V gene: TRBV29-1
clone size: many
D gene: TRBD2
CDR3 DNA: TGCAGCGTTGGCGGGGGTTTGGGAGAGACCCAGTACTTC
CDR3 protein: CSVGGGLGETQYF

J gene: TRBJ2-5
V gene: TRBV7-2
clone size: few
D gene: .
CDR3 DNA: TGTGCCAGCAGCTTAGAGATCAGAGAGACCCAGTACTTC
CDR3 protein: CASSLEIRETQYF

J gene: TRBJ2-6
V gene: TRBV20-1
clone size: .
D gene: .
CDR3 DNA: TGCAGTGCTCGCCTGCCCGCGGGGGCCAACGTCCTGACTTTC
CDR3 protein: CSARLPAGANVLTF

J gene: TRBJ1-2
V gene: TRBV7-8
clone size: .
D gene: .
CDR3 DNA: TGTGCCAGCAGCTTGTCCAGGGCCAGGAGATTTTATGGCTACACCTTC
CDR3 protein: CASSLSRARRFYGYTF

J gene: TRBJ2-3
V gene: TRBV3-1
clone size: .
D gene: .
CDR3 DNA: TGTGCCAGCAGCCGGGGGGTTTTGACAGATACGCAGTATTTT
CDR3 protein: CASSRGVLTDTQYF

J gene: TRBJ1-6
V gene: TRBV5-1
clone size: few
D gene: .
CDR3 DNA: TGCGCCAGCAGCTTGGATTCCCCAGGAGTCAATAATTCACCCCTCCACTTT
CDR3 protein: CASSLDSPGVNNSPLHF

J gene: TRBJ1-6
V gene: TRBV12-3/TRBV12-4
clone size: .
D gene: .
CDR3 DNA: TGTGCCAGCAGCTCCCAGGGTTCCGTGAATTCACCCCTCCACTTT
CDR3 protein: CASSSQGSVNSPLHF

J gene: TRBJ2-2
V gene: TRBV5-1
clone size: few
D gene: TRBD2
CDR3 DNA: TGCGCCAGCAACCGGGACTCCCAGCGGGGCGGGGAGCTGTTTTTT
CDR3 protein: CASNRDSQRGGELFF

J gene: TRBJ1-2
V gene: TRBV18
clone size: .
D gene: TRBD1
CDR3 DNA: TGTGCCAGCTCACCACCCACAGGGGGTAATGGCTACACCTTC
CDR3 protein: CASSPPTGGNGYTF

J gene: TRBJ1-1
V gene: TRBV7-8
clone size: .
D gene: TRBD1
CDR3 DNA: TGTGCCAGCAGCTTAGCGGGGGGACAGGAAGCTTTCTTT
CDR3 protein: CASSLAGGQEAFF

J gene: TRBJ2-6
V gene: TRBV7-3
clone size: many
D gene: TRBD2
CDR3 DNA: TGTGCCAGCAGCCTCTCTAGCGGGAGCTACTCTGGGGCCAACGTCCTGACTTTC
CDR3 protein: CASSLSSGSYSGANVLTF

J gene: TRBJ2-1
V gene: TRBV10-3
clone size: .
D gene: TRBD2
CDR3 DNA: TGTGCCATCAGATGGGAAGCGGGGGGGCAGAATGAGCAGTTCTTC
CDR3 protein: CAIRWEAGGQNEQFF

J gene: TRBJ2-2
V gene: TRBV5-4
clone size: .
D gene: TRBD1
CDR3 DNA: TGTGCCAGCAGCCACGCCGGGACAGGCAACACCGGGGAGCTGTTTTTT
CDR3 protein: CASSHAGTGNTGELFF

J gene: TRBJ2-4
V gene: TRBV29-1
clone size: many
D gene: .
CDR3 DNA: TGCAGCGTTGGGGCAGGGCAAATAGACATTCAGTACTTC
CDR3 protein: CSVGAGQIDIQYF

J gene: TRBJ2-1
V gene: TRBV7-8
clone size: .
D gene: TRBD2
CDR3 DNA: TGTGCCAGCAGCTTGAGCGGGGGGGCCGGAGAGACCCAGTTCTTC
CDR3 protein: CASSLSGGAGETQFF

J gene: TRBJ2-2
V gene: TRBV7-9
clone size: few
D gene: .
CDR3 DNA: TGTGCCAGCAGCTTAGAGTGGACACCGAACACCGGGGAGCTGTTTTTT
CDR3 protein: CASSLEWTPNTGELFF

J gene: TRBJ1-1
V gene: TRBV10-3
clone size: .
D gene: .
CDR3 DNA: TGTGCCATCAGCAAGACTTACCTTCCCCCGGGGACTGAAGCTTTCTTT
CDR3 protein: CAISKTYLPPGTEAFF

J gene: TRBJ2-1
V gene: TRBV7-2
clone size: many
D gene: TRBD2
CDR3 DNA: TGTGCCAGCGCTTCGGGGGGGGCGGCGTACAATGAGCAGTTCTTC
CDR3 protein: CASASGGAAYNEQFF

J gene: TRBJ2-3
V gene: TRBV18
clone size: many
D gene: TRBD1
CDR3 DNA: TGTGCCAGCTCACAGAGGGGGCAAAGCACAGATACGCAGTATTTT
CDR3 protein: CASSQRGQSTDTQYF

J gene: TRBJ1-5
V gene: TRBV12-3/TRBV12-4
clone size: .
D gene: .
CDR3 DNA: TGTGCCAGCAAATCTCGATCTCAGCCCCAGCATTTT
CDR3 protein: CASKSRSQPQHF

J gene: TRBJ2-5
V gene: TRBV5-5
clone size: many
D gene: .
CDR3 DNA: TGTGCCAGCAGCGAGCTGGGGAACCAAGAGACCCAGTACTTC
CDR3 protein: CASSELGNQETQYF

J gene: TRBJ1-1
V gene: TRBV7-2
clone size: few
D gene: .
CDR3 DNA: TGTGCCAGCAGCGACAGGAATAGCCTGTCCACTGAAGCTTTCTTT
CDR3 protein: CASSDRNSLSTEAFF

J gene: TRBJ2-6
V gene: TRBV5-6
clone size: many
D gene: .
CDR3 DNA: TGTGCCAGCAGCCTCGCCCCGACGGTACCCAACGTCCTGACTTTC
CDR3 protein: CASSLAPTVPNVLTF

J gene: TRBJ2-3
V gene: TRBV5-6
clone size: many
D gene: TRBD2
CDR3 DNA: TGTGCCAGCAGCTTGTTGGCGGGGGGGCGCTTCAGCCCAGATACGCAGTATTTT
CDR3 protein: CASSLLAGGRFSPDTQYF

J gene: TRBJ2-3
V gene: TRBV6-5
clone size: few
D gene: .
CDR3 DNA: TGTGCCAGCAGACTTACAAGTACTAGCACAGATACGCAGTATTTT
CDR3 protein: CASRLTSTSTDTQYF

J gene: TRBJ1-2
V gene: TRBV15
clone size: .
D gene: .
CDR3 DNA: TGTGCCACCAGCAGAACGAACCCAGGGGCCCGGGGCTACACCTTC
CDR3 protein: CATSRTNPGARGYTF

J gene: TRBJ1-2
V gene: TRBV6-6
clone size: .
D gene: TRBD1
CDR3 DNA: TGTGCCAGCAGTCTCACGGACAGGGTTTATGGCTACACCTTC
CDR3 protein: CASSLTDRVYGYTF

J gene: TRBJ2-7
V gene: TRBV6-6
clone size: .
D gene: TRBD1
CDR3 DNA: TGTGCCAGCAGTGGCGGACAGGACGTCTCCTACGAGCAGTACTTC
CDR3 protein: CASSGGQDVSYEQYF

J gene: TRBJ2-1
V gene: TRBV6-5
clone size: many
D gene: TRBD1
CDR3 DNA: TGTGCCAGCAGTCTGACAGGGCAAGTATCCTACAATGAGCAGTTCTTC
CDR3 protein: CASSLTGQVSYNEQFF

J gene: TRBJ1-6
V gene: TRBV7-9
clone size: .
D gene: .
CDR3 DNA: TGTGCCAGCAGCTCCGTCCGGGGCTCAAATTCACCCCTCCACTTT
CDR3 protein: CASSSVRGSNSPLHF

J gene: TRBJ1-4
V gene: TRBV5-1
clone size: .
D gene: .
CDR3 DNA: TGCGCCAGCAGCTTGATGTACTCGGCGGTACCTAATGAAAAACTGTTTTTT
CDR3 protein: CASSLMYSAVPNEKLFF

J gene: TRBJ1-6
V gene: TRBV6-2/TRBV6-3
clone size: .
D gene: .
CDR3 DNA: TGTGCCAGCAGCTACAAATGGAGTCTCATGGATTCACCCCTCCACTTT
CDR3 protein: CASSYKWSLMDSPLHF

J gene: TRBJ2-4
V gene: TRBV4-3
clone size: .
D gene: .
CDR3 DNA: TGCGCCAGCAGCCAAGATCTAGCGACAAACGTTCAGTACTTC
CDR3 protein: CASSQDLATNVQYF

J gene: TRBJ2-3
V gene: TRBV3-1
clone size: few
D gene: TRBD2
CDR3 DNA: TGTGCCAGCAGGTATAGCGGGGGGGCTCGAGATACGCAGTATTTT
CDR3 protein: CASRYSGGARDTQYF

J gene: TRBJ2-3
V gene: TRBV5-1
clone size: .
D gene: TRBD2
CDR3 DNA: TGCGCCAGCAGCTTCGGGGAGCGGGGGGCCCCCACAGATACGCAGTATTTT
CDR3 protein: CASSFGERGAPTDTQYF

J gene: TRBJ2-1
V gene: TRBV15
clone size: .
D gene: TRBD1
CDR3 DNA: TGTGCCACCAGCAGAGATCTACAGGGGGCTGGGGATGAGCAGTTCTTC
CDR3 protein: CATSRDLQGAGDEQFF